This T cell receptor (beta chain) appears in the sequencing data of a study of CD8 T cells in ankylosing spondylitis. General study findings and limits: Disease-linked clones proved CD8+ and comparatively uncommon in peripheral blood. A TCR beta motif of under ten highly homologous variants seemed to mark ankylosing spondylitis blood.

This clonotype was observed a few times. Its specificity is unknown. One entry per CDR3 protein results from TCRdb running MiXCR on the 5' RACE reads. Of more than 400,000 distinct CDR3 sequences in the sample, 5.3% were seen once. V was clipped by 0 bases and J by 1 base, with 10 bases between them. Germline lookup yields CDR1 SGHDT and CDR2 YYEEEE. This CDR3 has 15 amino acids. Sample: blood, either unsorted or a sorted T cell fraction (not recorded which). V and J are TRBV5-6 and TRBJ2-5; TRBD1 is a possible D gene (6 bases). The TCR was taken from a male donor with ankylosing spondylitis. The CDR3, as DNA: TGTGCCAGCAGCTTGGTTCAGGGGCGCCAAGAGACCCAGTACTTC. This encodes CASSLVQGRQETQYF.